The 17 T cell receptor beta chains presented below share a single source sample, sequenced in a study of CD8+ T cells in alopecia areata listed by TCRdb under 2018. The library was generated by the immunoSEQ multiplex PCR assay. RNA was extracted from all samples and reverse transcribed into cDNA as template for TCR sequencing. In TCRdb, the immuneACCESS table is reduced to in-frame sequences with V and J assigned. These tables do not hold every clone; where another copy was compared, an unresolved V gene accounts for under half, and the others remain unexplained. The sample contains roughly 140,000 clones, 45% to 60% of them found a single time. The ten largest account for 15% to 20% of the sample. The sample's time point label, in plain terms: baseline before oral tofacitinib. Sequencing was performed on CD8+ T cells sorted from blood, taken at week 0. The receptors stem from a human donor with alopecia areata.

This clone was seen only a few times. The rearrangement joins TRBV13 to TRBJ2-6; 9 bases line up with TRBD1. The CDR3 runs 18 residues. CDR1 is PRHDT, CDR2 FYEKMQ, per germline (reference sequence). The junction had 9 bases not matched to a gene; V was cut back by 6 bases and J by 0 bases. CDR3 nucleotides: TGTGCCAGCAGTCCCCGGGACAGGGAATTCTCTGGGGCCAACGTCCTGACTTTC. Translated: CASSPRDREFSGANVLTF.

The chain recombines TRBV7-9 with TRBJ1-5; D call uncertain. The germline V gene has CDR1 SEHNR and CDR2 FQNEAQ (reference sequence). Trimming removed 4 bases at V and 7 bases at J, with 8 bases between. The CDR3 spans 12 residues. CDR3 protein: CASSSSMQPQHF. In DNA, the CDR3 is TGTGCCAGCAGCTCTTCTATGCAGCCCCAGCATTTT.

The genes are TRBV7-3 and TRBJ1-1; a possible D gene is TRBD1 (5 bases). Germline V gene data show CDR1 as SGHTA and CDR2 as FQGTGA. The CDR3 contains 13 residues. The V end lost 6 bases, the J end lost 1 base, and 9 bases lay between the germline ends. The CDR3 spells CASSPTGNTEAFF. CDR3 DNA sequence: TGTGCCAGCAGTCCCACAGGGAACACTGAAGCTTTCTTT.

This clone showed up just a few times. The CDR3 protein is CSVVGPKYEQYF. The CDR3 coding sequence is TGCAGCGTTGTAGGACCAAAGTACGAGCAGTACTTC. This chain connects TRBV29-1 to TRBJ2-7; D is ambiguous. Trimming removed 4 bases at V and 4 bases at J, with 11 bases between. CDR1 is SQVTM and CDR2 is ANQGSEA in the germline V gene. The CDR3 contains 12 residues.

The V call is TRBV27, the J call TRBJ2-7; D remains ambiguous. CDR3 size: 15 residues. V lost 2 bases and J 3 bases, leaving 14 bases between the germline ends. Germline CDR1 MNHEY, CDR2 SMNVEV (reference sequence). As DNA, the CDR3 is TGTGCCAGCAGTTTACTTACGTCGGGTAACTACGAGCAGTACTTC. As protein: CASSLLTSGNYEQYF.

This sequence joins TRBV5-1 and TRBJ2-7; 9 bases fit TRBD1. Germline-derived CDR1 and CDR2 are SGHRS and YFSETQ. After removal of 4 bases from V and 5 bases from J, the junction contained 7 bases not matched to a gene. The CDR3 is 14 residues long. CDR3 bases: TGCGCCAGCAGCGAGGGACAGGGTTACGACGAGCAGTACTTC. Its protein is CASSEGQGYDEQYF.

This clone was seen a handful of times. The J gene is TRBJ2-4, the V gene TRBV4-3; a possible D gene is TRBD1 (5 bases). Trimming pared 1 base from V and 5 bases from J, leaving 12 bases between. Germline V gene lookup returns CDR1 LGHNA and CDR2 YSLEER. The CDR3 consists of 15 residues. The DNA for the CDR3 is TGCGCCAGCAGCCAAGGAACGTCGACAGAAAACATTCAGTACTTC. This sequence encodes CASSQGTSTENIQYF.

The chain carries TRBV2 and TRBJ2-3, with D unresolved. The CDR3 spans 13 residues. Looked up from germline, CDR1 is SNHLY and CDR2 is FYNNEI. Trimming took off 7 bases at V and 2 bases at J, with 10 bases between the two ends. Here the CDR3 DNA reads TGTGCCAGCATCACAGCGAACACAGATACGCAGTATTTT. Protein product: CASITANTDTQYF.

The gene calls are TRBV9 and TRBJ2-7; 8 bases are shared with TRBD1. Germline CDR1 reads SGDLS; CDR2 reads YYNGEE. There are 15 residues in the CDR3. V lost 3 bases, J lost 3 bases, and 8 bases stayed unmatched. CDR3 in DNA: TGTGCCAGCAGCGGCCCACCGGGACAGGACTACGAGCAGTACTTC. Its translation is CASSGPPGQDYEQYF.

The chain is built from TRBV7-9 and TRBJ1-4; D may be TRBD1 (6 bases). The CDR3 sequence is 17 residues long. CDR1 is SEHNR and CDR2 is FQNEAQ in the germline V gene (reference sequence). V was cut by 2 bases and J by 3 bases, with 16 bases left in between. The CDR3, as DNA: TGTGCCAGCAGCTTAAGTGGGGGGCACCGGGCTAATGAAAAACTGTTTTTT. This sequence encodes CASSLSGGHRANEKLFF.

In its sample, this clone was seen a few times. The V gene is TRBV5-1, the J gene TRBJ2-5; D is unresolved. The CDR3 consists of 14 residues. CDR1 is SGHRS and CDR2 is YFSETQ in the germline V gene. V was pared by 2 bases and J by 2 bases, with 10 bases between. For the CDR3, the DNA is TGCGCCAGCAGCTTCACAGATACTCAAGAGACCCAGTACTTC. It codes for CASSFTDTQETQYF. The whole variable domain, filled in from reference TRBV5-1 and TRBJ2-5, reads KAGVTQTPRYLIKTRGQQVTLSCSPISGHRSVSWYQQTPGQGLQFLFEYFSETQRNKGNFPGRFSGRQFSNSRSEMNVSTLELGDSALYLCASSFTDTQETQYFGPGTRLLVL.

This sequence joins TRBV10-3 and TRBJ1-1; 7 nucleotides match TRBD1. Trimming at V came to 3 bases and at J to 2 bases, leaving 6 bases not matched to a gene. The CDR3 runs to 15 residues. Germline CDR1 reads ENHRY; CDR2 reads SYGVKD. CDR3 region: CAISERQGKNTEAFF. In DNA form, the CDR3 reads TGTGCCATCAGTGAAAGACAGGGCAAAAACACTGAAGCTTTCTTT.

The genes are TRBV15 and TRBJ2-1; perhaps D is TRBD1 or TRBD2 (6 bases each). The CDR3 contains 16 residues. Germline V gene lookup returns CDR1 LNHNV and CDR2 YYDKDF (reference sequence). V was trimmed by 6 bases and J by 0 bases, leaving 15 bases between them. This chain's CDR3 is CATRDLRGPSYNEQFF. CDR3 in DNA: TGTGCCACCAGGGACCTTCGGGGGCCCTCCTACAATGAGCAGTTCTTC.

The rearrangement joins TRBV20-1 to TRBJ1-1; D ambiguous. Germline CDR1 and CDR2: DFQATT and SNEGSKA (reference sequence). V lost 6 bases and J 1 base, leaving 6 bases between the germline ends. The CDR3 loop spans 11 amino acids. CDR3 in amino acids: CSAARNTEAFF. The CDR3 bases are TGCAGTGCAGCACGGAACACTGAAGCTTTCTTT.

This clone has just a few counts. This same CDR3 is encoded by further DNA sequences in the sample. The rearrangement links TRBV30 to TRBJ2-1; D is unclear. CDR1 is GTSNPN, CDR2 SVGIG, per germline (reference sequence). The V end was cut by 0 bases, the J end by 2 bases, with 2 bases between. CDR3 length: 12 residues. For the CDR3, the DNA is TGTGCCTGGAGTGTAACCTACAATGAGCAGTTCTTC. Protein product: CAWSVTYNEQFF. Together with reference TRBV30 and TRBJ2-1, the CDR3 gives the full variable domain: SQTIHQWPATLVQPVGSPLSLECTVEGTSNPNLYWYRQAAGRGLQLLFYSVGIGQISSEVPQNLSASRPQDRQFILSSKKLLLSDSGFYLCAWSVTYNEQFFGPGTRLTVL.

The chain links TRBV9 to TRBJ2-1; 7 nucleotides align to TRBD2. The CDR3 extends over 19 amino acids. Trimming took 3 bases from V and 0 from J; bases not matched to a gene: 15. CDR1 and CDR2 (germline): SGDLS, YYNGEE. In nucleotides, the CDR3 is TGTGCCAGCAGCGGAAGCGGGCCTCGAGAGCGGGGCTCCTACAATGAGCAGTTCTTC. Protein product: CASSGSGPRERGSYNEQFF.

This clone was seen a few times. This sequence joins TRBV18 and TRBJ2-7; D is uncertain. The CDR3 has 11 amino acids. Germline V gives CDR1 KGHSH, CDR2 LQKENI. Trimming removed 3 bases at V and 2 bases at J, with 2 bases between. CDR3 in DNA: TGTGCCAGCTCACCCGCCTACGAGCAGTACTTC. Translation gives CASSPAYEQYF.